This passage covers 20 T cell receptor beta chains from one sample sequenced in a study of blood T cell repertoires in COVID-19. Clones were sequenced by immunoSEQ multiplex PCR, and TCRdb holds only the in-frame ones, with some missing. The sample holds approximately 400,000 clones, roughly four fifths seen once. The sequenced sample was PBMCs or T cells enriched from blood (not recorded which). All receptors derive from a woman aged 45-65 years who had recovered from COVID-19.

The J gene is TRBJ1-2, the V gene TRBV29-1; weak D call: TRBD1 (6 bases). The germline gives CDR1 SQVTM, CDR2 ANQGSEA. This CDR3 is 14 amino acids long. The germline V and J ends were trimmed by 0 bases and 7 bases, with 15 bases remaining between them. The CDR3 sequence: CSVEDRPGGLGYTF. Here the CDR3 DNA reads TGCAGCGTTGAAGACAGACCGGGGGGGCTTGGCTACACCTTC.

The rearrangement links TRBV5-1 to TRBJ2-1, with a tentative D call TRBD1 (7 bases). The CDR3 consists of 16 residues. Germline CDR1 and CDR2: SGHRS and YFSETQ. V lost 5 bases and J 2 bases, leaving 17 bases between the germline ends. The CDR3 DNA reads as TGCGCCAGCAGTCTAAATCAGGGGGGTGCCTACAATGAGCAGTTCTTC. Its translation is CASSLNQGGAYNEQFF.

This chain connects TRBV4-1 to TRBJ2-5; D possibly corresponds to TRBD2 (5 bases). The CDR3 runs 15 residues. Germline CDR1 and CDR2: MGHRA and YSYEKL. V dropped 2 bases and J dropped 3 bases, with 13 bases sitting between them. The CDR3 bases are TGCGCCAGCAGCCAACCCGGACGGGGAGAAGAGACCCAGTACTTC. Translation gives CASSQPGRGEETQYF.

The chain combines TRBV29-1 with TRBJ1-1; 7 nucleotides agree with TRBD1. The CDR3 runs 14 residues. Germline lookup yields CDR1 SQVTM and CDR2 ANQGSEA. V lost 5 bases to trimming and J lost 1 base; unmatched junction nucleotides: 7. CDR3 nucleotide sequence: TGCAGCGTTTTCGGGACAGCTTCGAACACTGAAGCTTTCTTT. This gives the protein CSVFGTASNTEAFF.

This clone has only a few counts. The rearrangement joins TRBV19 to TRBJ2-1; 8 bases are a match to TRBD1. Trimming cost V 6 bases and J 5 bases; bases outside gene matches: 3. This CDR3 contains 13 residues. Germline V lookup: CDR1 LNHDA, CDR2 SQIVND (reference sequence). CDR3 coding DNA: TGTGCCAGTAGGGGACAGGTTAACAATGAGCAGTTCTTC. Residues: CASRGQVNNEQFF.

The chain's CDR3 is CAWSRGGAYYEQYF. The CDR3 region has the DNA TGTGCCTGGAGTCGGGGGGGCGCTTACTACGAGCAGTACTTC. The V and J genes are TRBV30 and TRBJ2-7, with 8 bases fitting TRBD2. This CDR3 spans 14 amino acids. Germline CDR1 GTSNPN, CDR2 SVGIG (reference sequence). V gave up 2 bases and J gave up 3 bases; unmatched junction bases: 6.

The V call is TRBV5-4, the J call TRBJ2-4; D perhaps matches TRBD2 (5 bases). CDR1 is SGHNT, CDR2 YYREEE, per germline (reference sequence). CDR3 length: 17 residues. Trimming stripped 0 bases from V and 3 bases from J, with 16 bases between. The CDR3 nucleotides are TGTGCCAGCAGCTTGGAAGGGCGGGCAGCCGGCAAAAACATTCAGTACTTC. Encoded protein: CASSLEGRAAGKNIQYF.

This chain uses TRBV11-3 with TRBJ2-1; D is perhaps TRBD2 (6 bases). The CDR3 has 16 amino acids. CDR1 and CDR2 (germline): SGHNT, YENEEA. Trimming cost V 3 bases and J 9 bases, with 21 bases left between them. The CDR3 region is CASSFVVTGGEVEQFF. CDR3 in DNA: TGTGCCAGCAGCTTTGTTGTCACCGGTGGGGAGGTTGAGCAGTTCTTC.

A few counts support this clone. In DNA form, the CDR3 reads TGTGCCTGGAGTCGACAGGGAGGTTCACCCCTCCACTTT. It yields the protein CAWSRQGGSPLHF. The chain carries TRBV30 and TRBJ1-6; TRBD1 agrees at 7 bases. The CDR3 spans 13 residues. Looked up from germline, CDR1 is GTSNPN and CDR2 is SVGIG (reference sequence). V was pared by 2 bases and J by 9 bases, with 4 bases of the junction left unmatched.

CDR3 nucleotides: TGTGCCGCGTGGGACAGGAGGAACACTGAAGCTTTCTTT. Translating gives CAAWDRRNTEAFF. This chain joins TRBV6-5 and TRBJ1-1; TRBD1 aligns across 8 bases. J lost 1 base, V lost 11 bases, and 6 bases had no gene match. The germline V gene encodes CDR1 MNHEY and CDR2 SVGAGI. The CDR3 is made up of 13 amino acids.

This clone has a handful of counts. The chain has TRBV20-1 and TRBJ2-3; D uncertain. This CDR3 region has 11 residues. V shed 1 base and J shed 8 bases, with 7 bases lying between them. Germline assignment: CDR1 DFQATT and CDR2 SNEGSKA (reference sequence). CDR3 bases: TGCAGTGCTAGAGGAGGTGTTACGCAGTATTTT. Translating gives CSARGGVTQYF.

The CDR3 loop is CASSLSDRGNQPQHF. DNA of the CDR3: TGTGCCAGCAGTCTATCGGACAGGGGCAATCAGCCCCAGCATTTT. The genes are TRBV28 and TRBJ1-5; the match to TRBD1 covers 8 bases. CDR1 is MDHEN and CDR2 is SYDVKM in the germline V gene. Germline trimming cut 5 bases from V and 2 bases from J; bases unmatched to any gene: 5. This CDR3 comprises 15 residues. The full variable domain, in which reference TRBV28 and TRBJ1-5 provide the parts outside the CDR3, is DVKVTQSSRYLVKRTGEKVFLECVQDMDHENMFWYRQDPGLGLRLIYFSYDVKMKEKGDIPEGYSVSREKKERFSLILESASTNQTSMYLCASSLSDRGNQPQHFGDGTRLSIL.

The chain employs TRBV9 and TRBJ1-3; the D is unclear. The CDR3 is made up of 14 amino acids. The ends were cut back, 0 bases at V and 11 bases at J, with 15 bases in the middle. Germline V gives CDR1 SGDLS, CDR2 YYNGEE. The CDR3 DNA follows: TGTGCCAGCAGCGTAGAGTCGAGTACGCGGGCCATATATTTT. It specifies CASSVESSTRAIYF.

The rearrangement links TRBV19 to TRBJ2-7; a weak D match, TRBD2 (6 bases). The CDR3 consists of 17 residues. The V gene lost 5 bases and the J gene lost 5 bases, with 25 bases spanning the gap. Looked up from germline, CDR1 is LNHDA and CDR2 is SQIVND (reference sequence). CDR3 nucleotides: TGTGCCAGTAGTCCTTCCCCCCCCGCGGGATTAGACAACGAGCAGTACTTC. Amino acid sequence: CASSPSPPAGLDNEQYF.

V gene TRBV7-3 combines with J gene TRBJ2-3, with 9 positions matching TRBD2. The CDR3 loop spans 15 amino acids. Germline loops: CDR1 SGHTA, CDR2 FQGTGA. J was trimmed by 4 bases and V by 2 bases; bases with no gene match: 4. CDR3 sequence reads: CASSLAGGVADTQYF. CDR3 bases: TGTGCCAGCAGCTTAGCGGGAGGGGTCGCAGATACGCAGTATTTT.

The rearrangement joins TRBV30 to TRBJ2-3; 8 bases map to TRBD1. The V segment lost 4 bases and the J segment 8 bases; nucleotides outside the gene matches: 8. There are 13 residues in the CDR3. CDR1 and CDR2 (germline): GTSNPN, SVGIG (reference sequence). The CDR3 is CAWIGQGSGTQYF. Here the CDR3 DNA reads TGTGCCTGGATAGGACAGGGATCGGGTACGCAGTATTTT.

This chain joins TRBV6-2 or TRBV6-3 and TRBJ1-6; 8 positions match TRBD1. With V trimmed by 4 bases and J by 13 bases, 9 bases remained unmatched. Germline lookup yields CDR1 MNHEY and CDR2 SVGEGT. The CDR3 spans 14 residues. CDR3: CASSSTTGALPLHF. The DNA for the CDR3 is TGTGCCAGCAGTTCAACGACAGGGGCTCTTCCCCTCCACTTT.

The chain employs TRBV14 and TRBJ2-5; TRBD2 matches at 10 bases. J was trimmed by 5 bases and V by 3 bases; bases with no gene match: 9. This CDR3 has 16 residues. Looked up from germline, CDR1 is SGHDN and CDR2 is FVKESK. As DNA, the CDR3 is TGTGCCAGCAGCCACCAGCGGGAGGGCCTCGGGGAGACCCAGTACTTC. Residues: CASSHQREGLGETQYF.

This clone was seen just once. DNA for the CDR3: TGTGCCAGCAGTTACCCACAGGGGAGTGTAGGCAATCAGCCCCAGCATTTT. It yields the protein CASSYPQGSVGNQPQHF. This chain joins TRBV6-2 or TRBV6-3 and TRBJ1-5, with 7 nucleotides matching TRBD1. V lost 2 bases to trimming and J lost 2 bases; unmatched junction nucleotides: 9. There are 17 residues in the CDR3. Germline assignment: CDR1 MNHEY and CDR2 SVGEGT.

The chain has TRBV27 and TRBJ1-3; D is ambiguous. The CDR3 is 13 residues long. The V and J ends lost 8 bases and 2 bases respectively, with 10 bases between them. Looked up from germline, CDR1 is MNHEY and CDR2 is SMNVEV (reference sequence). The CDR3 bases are TGTGCCAGCCGCGGGAGAGCTGGAAACACCATATATTTT. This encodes CASRGRAGNTIYF.